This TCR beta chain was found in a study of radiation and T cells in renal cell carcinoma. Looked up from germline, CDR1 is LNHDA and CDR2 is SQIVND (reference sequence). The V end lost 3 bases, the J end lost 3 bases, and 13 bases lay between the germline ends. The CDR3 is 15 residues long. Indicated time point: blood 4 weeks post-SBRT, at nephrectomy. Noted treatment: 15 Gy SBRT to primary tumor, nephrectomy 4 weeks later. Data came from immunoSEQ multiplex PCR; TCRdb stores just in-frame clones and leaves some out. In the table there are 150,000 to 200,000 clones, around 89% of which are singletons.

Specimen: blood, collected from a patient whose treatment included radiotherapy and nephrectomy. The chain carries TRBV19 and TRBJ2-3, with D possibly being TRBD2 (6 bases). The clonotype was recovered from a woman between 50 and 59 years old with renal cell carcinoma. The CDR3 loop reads CASSIGGLGTDTQYF. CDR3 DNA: TGTGCCAGTAGTATCGGGGGACTGGGAACAGATACGCAGTATTTT. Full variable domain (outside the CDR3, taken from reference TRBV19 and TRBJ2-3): DGGITQSPKYLFRKEGQNVTLSCEQNLNHDAMYWYRQDPGQGLRLIYYSQIVNDFQKGDIAEGYSVSREKKESFPLTVTSAQKNPTAFYLCASSIGGLGTDTQYFGPGTRLTVL.